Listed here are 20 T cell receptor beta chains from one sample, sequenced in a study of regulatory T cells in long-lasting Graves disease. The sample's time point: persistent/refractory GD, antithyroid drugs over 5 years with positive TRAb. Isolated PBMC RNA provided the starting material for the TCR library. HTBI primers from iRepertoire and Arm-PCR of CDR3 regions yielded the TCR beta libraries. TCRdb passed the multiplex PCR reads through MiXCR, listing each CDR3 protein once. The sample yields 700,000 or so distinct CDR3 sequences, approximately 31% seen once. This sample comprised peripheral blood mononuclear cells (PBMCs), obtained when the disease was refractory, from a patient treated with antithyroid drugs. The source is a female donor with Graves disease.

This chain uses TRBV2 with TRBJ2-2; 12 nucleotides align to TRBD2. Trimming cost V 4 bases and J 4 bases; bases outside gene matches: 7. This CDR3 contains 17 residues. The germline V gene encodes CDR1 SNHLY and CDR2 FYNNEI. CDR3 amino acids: CASSGLASGRATGELFF. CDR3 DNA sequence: TGTGCCAGCAGTGGTTTGGCTAGCGGGAGGGCCACCGGGGAGCTGTTTTTT.

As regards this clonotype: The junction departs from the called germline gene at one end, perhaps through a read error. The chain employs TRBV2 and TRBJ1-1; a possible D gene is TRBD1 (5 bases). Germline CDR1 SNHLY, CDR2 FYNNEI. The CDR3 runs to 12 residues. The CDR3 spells CASSQVQGGALF. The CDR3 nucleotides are TGTGCCAGCAGCCAAGTCCAGGGAGGGGCTCTCTTT.

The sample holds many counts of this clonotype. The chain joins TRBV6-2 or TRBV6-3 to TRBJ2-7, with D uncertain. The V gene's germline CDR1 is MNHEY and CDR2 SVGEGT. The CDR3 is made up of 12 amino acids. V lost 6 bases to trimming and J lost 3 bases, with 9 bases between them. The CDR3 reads CASSANSYEQYF. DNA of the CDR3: TGTGCCAGCAGCGCGAACAGCTACGAGCAGTACTTC.

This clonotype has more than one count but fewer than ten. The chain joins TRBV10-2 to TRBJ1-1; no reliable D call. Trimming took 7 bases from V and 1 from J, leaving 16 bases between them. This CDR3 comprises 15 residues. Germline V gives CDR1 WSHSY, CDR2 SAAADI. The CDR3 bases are TGCGCCAGCAAAGTGTTCAGCTCAGGGAACACTGAAGCTTTCTTT. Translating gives CASKVFSSGNTEAFF.

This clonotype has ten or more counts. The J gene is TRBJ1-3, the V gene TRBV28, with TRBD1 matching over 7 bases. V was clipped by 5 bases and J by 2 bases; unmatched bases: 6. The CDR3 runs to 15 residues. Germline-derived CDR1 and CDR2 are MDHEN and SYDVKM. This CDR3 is CASSPTGLTGNTIYF. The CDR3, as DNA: TGTGCCAGCAGTCCGACAGGGCTTACTGGAAACACCATATATTTT.

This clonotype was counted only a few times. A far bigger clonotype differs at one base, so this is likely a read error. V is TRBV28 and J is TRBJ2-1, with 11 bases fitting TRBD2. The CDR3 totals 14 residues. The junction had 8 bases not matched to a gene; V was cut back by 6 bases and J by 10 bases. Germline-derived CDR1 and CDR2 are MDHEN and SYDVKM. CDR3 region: CASSAGTSGYEQFF. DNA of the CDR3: TGTGCCAGCAGCGCCGGGACTAGCGGCTACGAGCAGTTCTTC.

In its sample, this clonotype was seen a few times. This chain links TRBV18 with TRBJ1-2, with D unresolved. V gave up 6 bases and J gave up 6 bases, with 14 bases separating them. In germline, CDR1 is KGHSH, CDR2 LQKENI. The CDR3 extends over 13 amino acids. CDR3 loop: CASSRLDADGYTF. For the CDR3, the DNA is TGTGCCAGCTCTCGACTGGATGCTGATGGCTACACCTTC.

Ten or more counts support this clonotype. This CDR3 reads CASTPDSVGYGYTF. The CDR3 DNA follows: TGTGCCAGCACTCCGGACAGCGTGGGCTATGGCTACACCTTC. The chain employs TRBV6-1 and TRBJ1-2; D possibly corresponds to TRBD1 (6 bases). V lost 7 bases to trimming and J lost 4 bases, with 16 bases between them. Germline CDR1 reads MNHNS; CDR2 reads SASEGT. CDR3 length: 14 amino acids.

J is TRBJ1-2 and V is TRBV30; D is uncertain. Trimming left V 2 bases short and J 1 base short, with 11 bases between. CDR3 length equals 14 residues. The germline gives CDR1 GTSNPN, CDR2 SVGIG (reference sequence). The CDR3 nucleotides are TGTGCCTGGAGTCGGCTTGGGTATAACTATGGCTACACCTTC. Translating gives CAWSRLGYNYGYTF.

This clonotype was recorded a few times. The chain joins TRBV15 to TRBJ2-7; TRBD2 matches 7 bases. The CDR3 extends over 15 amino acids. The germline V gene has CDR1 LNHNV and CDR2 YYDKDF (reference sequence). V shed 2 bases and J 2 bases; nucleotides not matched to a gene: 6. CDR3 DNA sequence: TGTGCCACCAGCAGACCCCTAGCGGCCCCCTACGAGCAGTACTTC. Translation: CATSRPLAAPYEQYF.

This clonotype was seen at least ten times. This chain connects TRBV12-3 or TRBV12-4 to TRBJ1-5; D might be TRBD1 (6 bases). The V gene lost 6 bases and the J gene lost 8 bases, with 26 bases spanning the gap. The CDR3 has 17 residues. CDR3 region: CASSHNRDTSKSKPQHF. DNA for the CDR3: TGTGCCAGCAGCCATAACCGGGACACCTCCAAAAGTAAGCCCCAGCATTTT.

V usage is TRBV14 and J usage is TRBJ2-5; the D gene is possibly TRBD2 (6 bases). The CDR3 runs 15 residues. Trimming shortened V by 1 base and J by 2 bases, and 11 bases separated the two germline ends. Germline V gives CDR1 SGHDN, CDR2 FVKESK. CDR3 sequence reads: CASSQVWRGQETQYF. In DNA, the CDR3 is TGTGCCAGCAGCCAAGTCTGGCGGGGTCAAGAGACCCAGTACTTC.

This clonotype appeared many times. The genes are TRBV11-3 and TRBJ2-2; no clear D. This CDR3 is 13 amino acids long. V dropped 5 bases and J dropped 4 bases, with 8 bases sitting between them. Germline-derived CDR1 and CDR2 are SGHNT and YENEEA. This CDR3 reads CASSPSTTGELFF. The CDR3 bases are TGTGCCAGCAGCCCGAGTACCACCGGGGAGCTGTTTTTT.

CDR3 protein: CASSIGRSRGPQHF. In DNA, the CDR3 is TGTGCCAGTAGTATTGGACGCAGCCGCGGGCCCCAGCATTTT. The chain is built from TRBV19 and TRBJ1-5; D gene unclear. V lost 3 bases to trimming and J lost 9 bases, with 15 bases between them. The CDR3 is 14 residues long. Germline CDR1 and CDR2: LNHDA and SQIVND (reference sequence).

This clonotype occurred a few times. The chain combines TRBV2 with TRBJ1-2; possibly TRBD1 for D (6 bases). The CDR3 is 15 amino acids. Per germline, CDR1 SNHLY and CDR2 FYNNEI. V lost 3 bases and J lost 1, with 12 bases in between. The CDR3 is CASSERGRGNYGYTF. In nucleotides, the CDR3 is TGTGCCAGCAGTGAGAGGGGCAGGGGTAACTATGGCTACACCTTC.

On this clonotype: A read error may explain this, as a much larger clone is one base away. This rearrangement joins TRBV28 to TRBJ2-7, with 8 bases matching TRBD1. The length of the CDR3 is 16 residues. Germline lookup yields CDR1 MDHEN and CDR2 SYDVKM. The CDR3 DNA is TGTGCCTGCAGTTTATGCGGAAGGACAGGGAGCGACGAGCAGTACTTC. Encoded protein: CACSLCGRTGSDEQYF.

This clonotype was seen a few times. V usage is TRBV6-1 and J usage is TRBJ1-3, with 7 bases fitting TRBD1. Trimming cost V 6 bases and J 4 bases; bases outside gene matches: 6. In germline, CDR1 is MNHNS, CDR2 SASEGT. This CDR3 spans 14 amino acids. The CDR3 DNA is TGTGCCAGCAGACGCGGACAGGCCGGAAACACCATATATTTT. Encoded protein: CASRRGQAGNTIYF.

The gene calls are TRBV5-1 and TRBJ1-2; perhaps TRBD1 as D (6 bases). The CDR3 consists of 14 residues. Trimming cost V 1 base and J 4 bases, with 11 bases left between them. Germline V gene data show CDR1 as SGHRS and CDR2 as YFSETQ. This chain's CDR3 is CASSLPGDVYGYTF. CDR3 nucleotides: TGCGCCAGCAGCTTGCCAGGGGATGTCTATGGCTACACCTTC.

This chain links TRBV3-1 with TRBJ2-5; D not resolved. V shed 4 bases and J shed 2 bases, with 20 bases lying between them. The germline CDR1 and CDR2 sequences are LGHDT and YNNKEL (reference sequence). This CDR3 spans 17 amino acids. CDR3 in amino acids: CASSPMTGGPTQETQYF. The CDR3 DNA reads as TGTGCCAGCAGCCCAATGACTGGCGGACCAACACAAGAGACCCAGTACTTC.

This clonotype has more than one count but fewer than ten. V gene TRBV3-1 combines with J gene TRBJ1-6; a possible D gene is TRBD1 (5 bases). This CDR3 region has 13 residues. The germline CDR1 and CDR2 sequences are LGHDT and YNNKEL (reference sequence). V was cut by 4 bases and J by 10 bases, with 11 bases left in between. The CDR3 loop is CASSPRTQSPLHF. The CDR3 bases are TGTGCCAGCAGCCCCCGGACACAATCACCCCTCCACTTT.